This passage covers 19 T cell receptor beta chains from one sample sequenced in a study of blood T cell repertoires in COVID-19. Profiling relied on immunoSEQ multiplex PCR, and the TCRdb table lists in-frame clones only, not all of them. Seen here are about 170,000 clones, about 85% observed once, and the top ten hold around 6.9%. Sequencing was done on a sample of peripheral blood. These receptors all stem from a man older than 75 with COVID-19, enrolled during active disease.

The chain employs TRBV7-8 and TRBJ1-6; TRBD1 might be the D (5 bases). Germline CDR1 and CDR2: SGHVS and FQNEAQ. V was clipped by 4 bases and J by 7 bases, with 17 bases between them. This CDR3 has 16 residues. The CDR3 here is CASSSSRVSLNSPLHF. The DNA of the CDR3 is TGTGCCAGCAGCTCCTCCAGGGTTTCCCTAAATTCACCCCTCCACTTT.

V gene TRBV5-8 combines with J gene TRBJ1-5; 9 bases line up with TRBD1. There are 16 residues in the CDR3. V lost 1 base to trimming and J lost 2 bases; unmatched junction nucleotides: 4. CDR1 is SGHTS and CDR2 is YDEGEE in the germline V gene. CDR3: CASSLSRTGGNQPQHF. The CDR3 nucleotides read TGTGCCAGCAGCTTGTCGCGGACAGGGGGCAATCAGCCCCAGCATTTT.

CDR3 in DNA: TGTGCCAGCAGTTTTACTTTCCCAGGAGGAAATTCACCCCTCCACTTT. It translates to CASSFTFPGGNSPLHF. This chain joins TRBV28 and TRBJ1-6; D is uncertain. V shed 3 bases and J shed 7 bases, with 16 bases lying between them. Germline assignment: CDR1 MDHEN and CDR2 SYDVKM. The CDR3 extends over 16 amino acids.

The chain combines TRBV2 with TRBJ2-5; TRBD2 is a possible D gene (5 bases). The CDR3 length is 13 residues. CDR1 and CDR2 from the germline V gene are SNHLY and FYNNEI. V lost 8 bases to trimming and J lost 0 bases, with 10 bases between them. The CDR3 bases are TGTGCCAGCCAGGACGGGAACCAAGAGACCCAGTACTTC. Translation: CASQDGNQETQYF.

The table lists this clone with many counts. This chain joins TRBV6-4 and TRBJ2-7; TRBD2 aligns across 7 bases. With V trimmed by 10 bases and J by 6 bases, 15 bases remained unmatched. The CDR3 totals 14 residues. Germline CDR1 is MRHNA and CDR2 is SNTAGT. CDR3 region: CATLDDSREGEQYF. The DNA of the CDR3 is TGTGCCACCTTAGACGACTCCAGGGAGGGCGAGCAGTACTTC.

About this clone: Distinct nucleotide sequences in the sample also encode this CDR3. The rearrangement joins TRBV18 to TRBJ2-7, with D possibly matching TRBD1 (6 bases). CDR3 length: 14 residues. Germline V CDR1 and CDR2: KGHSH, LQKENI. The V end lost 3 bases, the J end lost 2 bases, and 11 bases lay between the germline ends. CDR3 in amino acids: CASSPLQGPYEQYF. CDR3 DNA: TGTGCCAGCTCACCTCTACAGGGCCCCTACGAGCAGTACTTC.

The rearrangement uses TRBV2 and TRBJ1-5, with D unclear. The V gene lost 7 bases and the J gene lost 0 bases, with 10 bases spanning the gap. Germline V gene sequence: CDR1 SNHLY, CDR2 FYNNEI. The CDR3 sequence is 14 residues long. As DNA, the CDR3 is TGTGCCAGCACGGTGGGCAATAGCAATCAGCCCCAGCATTTT. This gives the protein CASTVGNSNQPQHF.

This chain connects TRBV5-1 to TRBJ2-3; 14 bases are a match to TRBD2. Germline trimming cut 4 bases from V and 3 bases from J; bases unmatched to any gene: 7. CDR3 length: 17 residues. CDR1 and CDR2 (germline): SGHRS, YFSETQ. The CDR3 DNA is TGCGCCAGCAGCCCGACTAGCGGGGGGGCCGGGACAGATACGCAGTATTTT. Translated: CASSPTSGGAGTDTQYF. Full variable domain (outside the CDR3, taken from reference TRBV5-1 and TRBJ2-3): KAGVTQTPRYLIKTRGQQVTLSCSPISGHRSVSWYQQTPGQGLQFLFEYFSETQRNKGNFPGRFSGRQFSNSRSEMNVSTLELGDSALYLCASSPTSGGAGTDTQYFGPGTRLTVL.

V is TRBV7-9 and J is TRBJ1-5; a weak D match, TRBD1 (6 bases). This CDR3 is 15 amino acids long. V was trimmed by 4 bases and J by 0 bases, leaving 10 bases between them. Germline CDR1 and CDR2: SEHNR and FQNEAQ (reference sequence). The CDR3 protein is CASSSTGYSNQPQHF. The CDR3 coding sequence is TGTGCCAGCAGCTCGACAGGATATAGCAATCAGCCCCAGCATTTT. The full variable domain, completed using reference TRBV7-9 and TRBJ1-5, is DTGVSQNPRHKITKRGQNVTFRCDPISEHNRLYWYRQTLGQGPEFLTYFQNEAQLEKSRLLSDRFSAERPKGSFSTLEIQRTEQGDSAMYLCASSSTGYSNQPQHFGDGTRLSIL.

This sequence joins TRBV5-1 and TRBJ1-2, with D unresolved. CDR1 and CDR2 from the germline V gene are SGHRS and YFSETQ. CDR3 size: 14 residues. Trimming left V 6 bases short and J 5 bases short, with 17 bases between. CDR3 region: CASTLGRSQYGYTF. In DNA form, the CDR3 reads TGCGCCAGCACTTTGGGCCGATCCCAGTATGGCTACACCTTC.

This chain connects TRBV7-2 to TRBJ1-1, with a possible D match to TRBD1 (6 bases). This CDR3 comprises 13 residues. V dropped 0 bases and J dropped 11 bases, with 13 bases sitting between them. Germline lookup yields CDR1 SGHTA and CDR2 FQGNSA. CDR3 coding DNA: TGTGCCAGCAGCTTAGCGTCAGGGGCGCGGGCTTTCTTT. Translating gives CASSLASGARAFF.

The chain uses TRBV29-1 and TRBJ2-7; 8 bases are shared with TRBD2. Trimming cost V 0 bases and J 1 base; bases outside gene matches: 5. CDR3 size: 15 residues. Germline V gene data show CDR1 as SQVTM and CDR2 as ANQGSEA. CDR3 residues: CSVEDQQRGSYEQYF. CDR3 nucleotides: TGCAGCGTTGAAGATCAACAGCGGGGGTCCTACGAGCAGTACTTC.

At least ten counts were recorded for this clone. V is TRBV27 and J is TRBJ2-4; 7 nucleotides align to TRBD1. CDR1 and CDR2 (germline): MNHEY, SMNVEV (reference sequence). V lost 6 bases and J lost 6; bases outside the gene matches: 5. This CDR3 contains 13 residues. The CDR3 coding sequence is TGTGCCAGCAGCCAAAGACAGGGAAACATTCAGTACTTC. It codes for CASSQRQGNIQYF.

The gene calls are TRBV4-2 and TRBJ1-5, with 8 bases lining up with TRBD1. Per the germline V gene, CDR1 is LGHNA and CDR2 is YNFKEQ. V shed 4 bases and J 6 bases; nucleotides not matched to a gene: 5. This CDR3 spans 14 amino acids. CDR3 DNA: TGTGCCAGCAGCCCCGGACAGGGCGGTCAGCCCCAGCATTTT. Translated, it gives CASSPGQGGQPQHF.

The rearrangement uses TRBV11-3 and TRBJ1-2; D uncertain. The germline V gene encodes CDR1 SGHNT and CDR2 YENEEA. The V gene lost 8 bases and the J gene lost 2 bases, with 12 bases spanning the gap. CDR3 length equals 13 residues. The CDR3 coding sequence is TGTGCCAGCGCGTCGGGGTGGAACTATGGCTACACCTTC. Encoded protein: CASASGWNYGYTF.

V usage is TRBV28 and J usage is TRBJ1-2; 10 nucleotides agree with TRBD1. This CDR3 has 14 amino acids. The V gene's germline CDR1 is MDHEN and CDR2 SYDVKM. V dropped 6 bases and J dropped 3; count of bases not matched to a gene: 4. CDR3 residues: CASRRTGGYYGYTF. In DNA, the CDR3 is TGTGCCAGCAGAAGGACAGGGGGGTACTATGGCTACACCTTC.

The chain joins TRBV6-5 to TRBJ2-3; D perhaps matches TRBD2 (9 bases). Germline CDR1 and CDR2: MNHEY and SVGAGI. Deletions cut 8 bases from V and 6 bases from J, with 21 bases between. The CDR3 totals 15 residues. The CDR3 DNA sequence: TGTGCCAGCGCCCTATTAGCGGGGGACAGGGATACGCAGTATTTT. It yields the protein CASALLAGDRDTQYF.

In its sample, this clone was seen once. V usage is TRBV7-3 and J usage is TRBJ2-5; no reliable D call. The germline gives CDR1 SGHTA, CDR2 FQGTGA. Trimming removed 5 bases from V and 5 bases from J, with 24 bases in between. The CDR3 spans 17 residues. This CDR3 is CASSPQGGRGFGETQYF. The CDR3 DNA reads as TGTGCCAGCAGCCCCCAAGGTGGCAGAGGATTCGGGGAGACCCAGTACTTC.

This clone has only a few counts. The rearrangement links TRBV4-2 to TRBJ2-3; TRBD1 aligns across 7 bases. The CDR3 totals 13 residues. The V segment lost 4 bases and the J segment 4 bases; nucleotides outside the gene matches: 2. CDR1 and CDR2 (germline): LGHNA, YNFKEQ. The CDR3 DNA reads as TGTGCCAGCAGCCGGCAGGGGGCAGATACGCAGTATTTT. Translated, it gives CASSRQGADTQYF.